These 4 T cell receptor beta chains originate from one sample sequenced in a study of graft-versus-host responses after intestinal transplantation. This table comes from immunoSEQ multiplex PCR, and its TCRdb copy is limited to in-frame clones, with some not included. The sample lists around 100,000 clones; roughly 93% were seen once. These receptors' targets are unknown. Specimen: unstimulated CD8+ T cells sorted from spleen or lymph node cells, collected before intestinal transplant. These receptors were collected from a human donor who received an intestinal transplant.

V gene TRBV6-1 combines with J gene TRBJ1-1; weak D call: TRBD1 (5 bases). The germline V and J ends were trimmed by 3 bases and 0 bases, with 14 bases remaining between them. The length of the CDR3 is 16 residues. Per the germline V gene, CDR1 is MNHNS and CDR2 is SASEGT. This chain's CDR3 is CASSEGVGGVNTEAFF. The CDR3 bases are TGTGCCAGCAGTGAGGGGGTGGGGGGAGTGAACACTGAAGCTTTCTTT.

The rearrangement uses TRBV6-6 and TRBJ1-5; perhaps TRBD1 as D (5 bases). The germline V and J ends were trimmed by 8 bases and 9 bases, with 26 bases remaining between them. CDR1 and CDR2 (germline): MNHNY, SVGAGI (reference sequence). This CDR3 has 16 amino acids. In DNA form, the CDR3 reads TGTGCCAGCGGGTTACCGGGACCCAAAGACTCAAGGCCCCAGCATTTT. Its protein is CASGLPGPKDSRPQHF.

The V and J genes are TRBV6-1 and TRBJ1-4, with D tentatively TRBD1 (6 bases). This CDR3 contains 16 residues. Looked up from germline, CDR1 is MNHNS and CDR2 is SASEGT. The V end lost 3 bases, the J end lost 6 bases, and 17 bases lay between the germline ends. DNA for the CDR3: TGTGCCAGCAGTGAGTCGCCCGGGGGGGCAGATGAAAAACTGTTTTTT. Its translation: CASSESPGGADEKLFF.

This clone was counted once. The chain is built from TRBV4-1 and TRBJ1-1; unclear D gene. V was cut by 2 bases and J by 7 bases, with 5 bases left in between. The CDR3 covers 11 residues. CDR1 and CDR2 from the germline V gene are MGHRA and YSYEKL. Here the CDR3 reads CASSQSLEAFF. CDR3 DNA: TGCGCCAGCAGCCAATCGCTTGAAGCTTTCTTT.